The 7 T cell receptor beta chains reported below all come from one sample, sequenced in a study of OX40 agonist ivuxolimab in advanced cancers. The protocol was immunoSEQ multiplex PCR, while the TCRdb copy is restricted to in-frame clones and leaves out a portion. The table includes about 73,000 clones, 90% detected once. This sample comprised CD4+ or CD8+ T cells sorted from blood, obtained in a trial of the OX40 agonist ivuxolimab. These receptor sequences come from an adult with an advanced solid tumor such as melanoma, head and neck, liver or kidney cancer.

The chain employs TRBV7-9 and TRBJ2-6; D uncertain. The CDR3 is 15 amino acids. From germline, CDR1 is SEHNR and CDR2 FQNEAQ (reference sequence). V lost 5 bases and J lost 4, with 12 bases in between. The DNA for the CDR3 is TGTGCCAGCAGCACCTTGGAAGCCGGGGCCAACGTCCTGACTTTC. Its protein product is CASSTLEAGANVLTF. The full variable domain, completed using reference TRBV7-9 and TRBJ2-6, is DTGVSQNPRHKITKRGQNVTFRCDPISEHNRLYWYRQTLGQGPEFLTYFQNEAQLEKSRLLSDRFSAERPKGSFSTLEIQRTEQGDSAMYLCASSTLEAGANVLTFGAGSRLTVL.

This chain links TRBV14 with TRBJ1-6, with a weak D call TRBD1 (6 bases). Germline assignment: CDR1 SGHDN and CDR2 FVKESK. Trimming cost V 1 base and J 6 bases, with 10 bases left between them. The CDR3 totals 15 residues. The CDR3 is CASSQAGAGNSPLHF. CDR3 nucleotide sequence: TGTGCCAGCAGCCAAGCAGGGGCAGGTAATTCACCCCTCCACTTT.

The genes are TRBV9 and TRBJ2-5, with TRBD2 matching 8 bases. Per germline, CDR1 SGDLS and CDR2 YYNGEE. The CDR3 consists of 16 residues. The V segment lost 5 bases and the J segment 2 bases; nucleotides outside the gene matches: 11. The CDR3 sequence is CASSASLTSGQETQYF. The CDR3 bases are TGTGCCAGCAGTGCCTCGCTCACTAGCGGTCAAGAGACCCAGTACTTC.

CDR3 coding DNA: TGTGCCAGTAGTATCACCAAGTCATACACAGATACGCAGTATTTT. This translates into CASSITKSYTDTQYF. This chain uses TRBV19 with TRBJ2-3, with D hard to call. V shed 3 bases and J shed 2 bases, with 12 bases lying between them. The CDR3 length is 15 residues. Germline loops: CDR1 LNHDA, CDR2 SQIVND (reference sequence).

The rearrangement uses TRBV7-9 and TRBJ2-5; TRBD2 matches at 10 bases. Germline V gene data show CDR1 as SEHNR and CDR2 as FQNEAQ (reference sequence). V was pared by 3 bases and J by 4 bases, with 2 bases of the junction left unmatched. This CDR3 comprises 14 residues. CDR3 DNA sequence: TGTGCCAGCAGCTTGGCTAGCGGGAGAGAGACCCAGTACTTC. Its translation is CASSLASGRETQYF.

V and J are TRBV4-1 and TRBJ2-5; 7 nucleotides align to TRBD2. This CDR3 contains 16 residues. The ends lost 4 bases at V and 5 bases at J; junction bases unmatched: 13. CDR1 is MGHRA, CDR2 YSYEKL, per germline. This CDR3 is CASSPGWAGVKETQYF. The CDR3 region has the DNA TGCGCCAGCAGCCCCGGATGGGCGGGAGTAAAGGAGACCCAGTACTTC.

The chain uses TRBV2 and TRBJ2-7; D might be TRBD1 (6 bases). The CDR3 is 15 amino acids. Germline lookup yields CDR1 SNHLY and CDR2 FYNNEI. V dropped 6 bases and J dropped 3 bases, with 18 bases sitting between them. The CDR3 reads CASSLVGGSLYEQYF. CDR3 DNA sequence: TGTGCCAGCAGCCTCGTAGGGGGAAGTCTCTACGAGCAGTACTTC.